One and the same sample provided the 6 T cell receptor beta chains below, sequenced in a study of identical twins. One entry per CDR3 protein results from TCRdb running MiXCR on the 5' RACE reads. The table includes under 1 million distinct CDR3 sequences, 10% to 15% detected once. A further study also used this sample, focusing on yellow fever vaccine responses in identical twins.

Material for sequencing was PBMCs. The receptors come from a woman aged 18 to 35 in good health.

The chain has TRBV28 and TRBJ2-1; unclear D gene. The germline V and J ends were trimmed by 2 bases and 6 bases, with 11 bases remaining between them. There are 14 residues in the CDR3. The germline gives CDR1 MDHEN, CDR2 SYDVKM. CDR3 residues: CASSLPMLINEQFF. CDR3 nucleotides: TGTGCCAGCAGTTTACCTATGCTGATCAATGAGCAGTTCTTC.

This chain uses TRBV6-5 with TRBJ2-1, with 13 bases aligning to TRBD2. V lost 6 bases and J lost 7; bases outside the gene matches: 6. The V gene's germline CDR1 is MNHEY and CDR2 SVGAGI. The CDR3 length is 15 residues. CDR3 coding DNA: TGTGCCAGCAGATTACTAGCGGGAGGGGCTAATGAGCAGTTCTTC. Translating it yields CASRLLAGGANEQFF.

This clonotype was counted a few times. V gene TRBV7-2 combines with J gene TRBJ2-1; 8 bases match TRBD2. After removal of 0 bases from V and 7 bases from J, the junction contained 8 bases not matched to a gene. Per the germline V gene, CDR1 is SGHTA and CDR2 is FQGNSA. This CDR3 has 16 amino acids. CDR3 loop: CASSLASGTRGNEQFF. DNA for the CDR3: TGTGCCAGCAGCTTAGCGTCGGGGACTAGAGGAAATGAGCAGTTCTTC.

This clonotype was observed a few times. The CDR3 region is CASSLDSGRARPYNEQFF. In DNA, the CDR3 is TGCGCCAGCAGCTTGGATAGCGGGAGGGCCCGCCCCTACAATGAGCAGTTCTTC. The chain couples TRBV5-1 to TRBJ2-1; TRBD2 matches 11 bases. The CDR3 loop spans 18 amino acids. Germline CDR1 reads SGHRS; CDR2 reads YFSETQ. J gave up 2 bases and V 0 bases, and 7 bases lay outside the gene matches.

The CDR3 DNA reads as TGCAGTGCTAGAGCCACTGGAAGGGGTCCCTACGAGCAGTACTTC. It specifies CSARATGRGPYEQYF. This rearrangement joins TRBV20-1 to TRBJ2-7; D is possibly TRBD1 (5 bases). The CDR3 sequence is 15 residues long. V was trimmed by 1 base and J by 2 bases, leaving 15 bases between them. Germline V lookup: CDR1 DFQATT, CDR2 SNEGSKA (reference sequence).

In this sample, this clonotype turned up a few times. This chain connects TRBV4-1 to TRBJ2-1, with TRBD2 identical over 10 bases. CDR1 and CDR2 from the germline V gene are MGHRA and YSYEKL. This CDR3 comprises 18 residues. The junction had 12 bases not matched to a gene; V was cut back by 0 bases and J by 7 bases. Written as DNA, the CDR3 is TGCGCCAGCAGCCAAGATACCCATTTAGCGGGAGGTGAAAATGAGCAGTTCTTC. This translates into CASSQDTHLAGGENEQFF.